The 22 T cell receptor beta chains below were found in one sample sequenced in a study of cytomegalovirus exposure and HLA in healthy donors (dated by TCRdb to about 2017). The library relied on the immunoSEQ multiplex PCR assay. The table was pulled from immuneACCESS by TCRdb, which kept in-frame rearrangements only. Such tables lose some clones; where checked, under half of the loss comes from unresolved V genes, and the rest has no known cause. The sample includes about 180,000 clones, with 80% to 90% observed a single time. Together, the top ten hold 1.4% of the sample. The sequencing input was PBMCs. The receptors here all came from a woman in her thirties in good health and CMV-seronegative.

The chain carries TRBV18 and TRBJ2-1, with 11 bases aligning to TRBD2. With V trimmed by 5 bases and J by 5 bases, 5 bases remained unmatched. The CDR3 runs 15 residues. CDR1 and CDR2 (germline): KGHSH, LQKENI. CDR3 amino acids: CASSSTSGVNNEQFF. CDR3 in DNA: TGTGCCAGCTCATCGACTAGCGGGGTGAACAATGAGCAGTTCTTC.

This rearrangement joins TRBV5-1 to TRBJ1-1; TRBD1 aligns across 9 bases. The CDR3 extends over 15 amino acids. Germline trimming cut 5 bases from V and 1 base from J; bases unmatched to any gene: 6. Germline assignment: CDR1 SGHRS and CDR2 YFSETQ. The CDR3 sequence is CASRQGAWGNTEAFF. CDR3 sequence (DNA): TGCGCCAGCAGACAGGGGGCGTGGGGGAACACTGAAGCTTTCTTT.

The sample holds a few counts of this clone. V and J are TRBV7-2 and TRBJ1-1, with a possible D match to TRBD1 (6 bases). Germline V CDR1 and CDR2: SGHTA, FQGNSA. CDR3 length equals 15 residues. Trimming shortened V by 3 bases and J by 1 base, and 12 bases separated the two germline ends. CDR3 in amino acids: CASSFDRRTNTEAFF. CDR3 in DNA: TGTGCCAGCAGCTTTGACAGGCGAACGAACACTGAAGCTTTCTTT.

For the CDR3, the DNA is TGTGCCAGCAGCCCCGCGGTAAATGAGCAGTTCTTC. It is translated as CASSPAVNEQFF. The J gene is TRBJ2-1, the V gene TRBV7-9; D ambiguous. CDR3 length equals 12 residues. V lost 5 bases to trimming and J lost 7 bases, with 9 bases between them. Germline lookup yields CDR1 SEHNR and CDR2 FQNEAQ (reference sequence).

The chain carries TRBV29-1 and TRBJ1-4, with D possibly matching TRBD1 (6 bases). V was trimmed by 2 bases and J by 12 bases, leaving 10 bases between them. The CDR3 length is 11 residues. The V gene's germline CDR1 is SQVTM and CDR2 ANQGSEA. Written as DNA, the CDR3 is TGCAGCGTTGAATTACAGGGCCAACTGTTTTTT. Translation: CSVELQGQLFF.

V usage is TRBV6-6 and J usage is TRBJ2-5, with D maybe TRBD2 (6 bases). Trimming stripped 7 bases from V and 3 bases from J, with 15 bases between. Germline CDR1 is MNHNY and CDR2 is SVGAGI (reference sequence). This CDR3 spans 14 amino acids. The CDR3 here is CASTPRGGEETQYF. CDR3 bases: TGTGCCAGCACTCCTAGGGGAGGTGAAGAGACCCAGTACTTC.

The gene calls are TRBV7-6 and TRBJ1-6; D gene unclear. There are 16 residues in the CDR3. The V gene's germline CDR1 is SGHVS and CDR2 FNYEAQ. V was pared by 4 bases and J by 7 bases, with 17 bases between. The CDR3 loop reads CASSSIRVLTNSPLHF. CDR3 DNA: TGTGCCAGCAGCTCCATCCGGGTCCTCACAAATTCACCCCTCCACTTT.

The chain is built from TRBV4-1 and TRBJ2-7; a possible D gene is TRBD2 (5 bases). The CDR3 length is 14 residues. The V gene's germline CDR1 is MGHRA and CDR2 YSYEKL. Trimming cost V 5 bases and J 4 bases, with 15 bases left between them. The CDR3 reads CASSYHGKGYEQYF. CDR3 nucleotides: TGCGCCAGCAGCTACCACGGGAAGGGATACGAGCAGTACTTC.

The rearrangement links TRBV6-5 to TRBJ1-2; weak D call: TRBD1 (5 bases). The CDR3 totals 15 residues. V lost 1 base to trimming and J lost 3 bases, with 12 bases between them. Germline V CDR1 and CDR2: MNHEY, SVGAGI. The DNA for the CDR3 is TGTGCCAGCAGTTACTTCCCGGACAAATACTATGGCTACACCTTC. This encodes CASSYFPDKYYGYTF.

The chain has TRBV4-1 and TRBJ2-7, with a weak D call TRBD1 (5 bases). The CDR3 runs 16 residues. The ends were cut back, 0 bases at V and 0 bases at J, with 12 bases in the middle. The V gene's germline CDR1 is MGHRA and CDR2 YSYEKL. The CDR3 sequence is CASSQDRTGFSYEQYF. The CDR3 DNA is TGCGCCAGCAGCCAAGACCGTACAGGCTTCTCCTACGAGCAGTACTTC.

The V gene is TRBV7-9, the J gene TRBJ1-6, with TRBD1 matching 8 bases. CDR1 is SEHNR and CDR2 is FQNEAQ in the germline V gene (reference sequence). The V gene end was trimmed by 5 bases and the J gene end by 6 bases; junction bases not matched to a gene: 9. This CDR3 has 16 residues. The CDR3 DNA reads as TGTGCCAGCAGCCCCGGGGGGACAGGATTTAATTCACCCCTCCACTTT. Translation: CASSPGGTGFNSPLHF. The whole variable domain, remainder taken from reference TRBV7-9 and TRBJ1-6, is DTGVSQNPRHKITKRGQNVTFRCDPISEHNRLYWYRQTLGQGPEFLTYFQNEAQLEKSRLLSDRFSAERPKGSFSTLEIQRTEQGDSAMYLCASSPGGTGFNSPLHFGNGTRLTVT.

V is TRBV9 and J is TRBJ2-1, with TRBD1 identical over 7 bases. The CDR3 has 15 residues. V was clipped by 4 bases and J by 0 bases; unmatched bases: 4. Germline V gene lookup returns CDR1 SGDLS and CDR2 YYNGEE. In DNA, the CDR3 is TGTGCCAGCAGCACACGACAGGGCTCCTACAATGAGCAGTTCTTC. It encodes CASSTRQGSYNEQFF. Combining the CDR3 with reference TRBV9 and TRBJ2-1 gives the whole variable domain DSGVTQTPKHLITATGQRVTLRCSPRSGDLSVYWYQQSLDQGLQFLIQYYNGEERAKGNILERFSAQQFPDLHSELNLSSLELGDSALYFCASSTRQGSYNEQFFGPGTRLTVL.

The chain recombines TRBV4-1 with TRBJ1-1; 9 nucleotides line up with TRBD1. CDR3 length: 14 residues. V was clipped by 6 bases and J by 3 bases; unmatched bases: 5. Germline CDR1 reads MGHRA; CDR2 reads YSYEKL. CDR3 loop: CASSLTGGDTEAFF. CDR3 coding DNA: TGCGCCAGCAGTCTGACAGGGGGGGACACTGAAGCTTTCTTT.

This clone was picked up one time. The CDR3 here is CASSSDRGRNEKLFF. The CDR3 bases are TGTGCCAGCAGCTCTGACAGGGGCCGCAATGAAAAACTGTTTTTT. The rearrangement links TRBV13 to TRBJ1-4, with 8 bases identical to TRBD1. The germline V gene has CDR1 PRHDT and CDR2 FYEKMQ (reference sequence). The ends lost 4 bases at V and 5 bases at J; junction bases unmatched: 6. This CDR3 comprises 15 residues.

The chain is built from TRBV20-1 and TRBJ2-1; 10 positions agree with TRBD1. Germline V gene lookup returns CDR1 DFQATT and CDR2 SNEGSKA (reference sequence). The CDR3 loop spans 11 amino acids. The ends lost 7 bases at V and 6 bases at J; junction bases unmatched: 0. This chain's CDR3 is CSGTGGNEQFF. The CDR3 nucleotides read TGCAGTGGGACAGGGGGCAATGAGCAGTTCTTC.

The rearrangement links TRBV6-1 to TRBJ1-5, with a possible D match to TRBD1 (6 bases). V gave up 3 bases and J gave up 0 bases, with 12 bases separating them. The CDR3 contains 16 residues. Germline CDR1 is MNHNS and CDR2 is SASEGT. CDR3 nucleotide sequence: TGTGCCAGCAGTGAGATGACAGGTACTAGCAATCAGCCCCAGCATTTT. It translates to CASSEMTGTSNQPQHF.

The CDR3 sequence is CASSLEGLAGGFTDTQYF. The CDR3 nucleotides read TGTGCCAGCAGCTTAGAGGGACTAGCGGGGGGTTTTACAGATACGCAGTATTTT. The rearrangement uses TRBV13 and TRBJ2-3; 15 nucleotides align to TRBD2. The CDR3 has 18 residues. CDR1 and CDR2 from the germline V gene are PRHDT and FYEKMQ (reference sequence). V gave up 1 base and J gave up 3 bases; unmatched junction bases: 5.

This chain uses TRBV5-6 with TRBJ1-3; TRBD1 agrees at 8 bases. V dropped 3 bases and J dropped 0; count of bases not matched to a gene: 8. This CDR3 is built from 17 residues. Germline V lookup: CDR1 SGHDT, CDR2 YYEEEE. The CDR3 sequence is CASSSGTGFFSGNTIYF. The CDR3 DNA reads TGTGCCAGCAGCTCCGGGACAGGATTTTTCTCTGGAAACACCATATATTTT. The complete variable domain, with remaining parts taken from reference TRBV5-6 and TRBJ1-3, reads DAGVTQSPTHLIKTRGQQVTLRCSPKSGHDTVSWYQQALGQGPQFIFQYYEEEERQRGNFPDRFSGHQFPNYSSELNVNALLLGDSALYLCASSSGTGFFSGNTIYFGEGSWLTVV.

The genes are TRBV5-6 and TRBJ2-5, with 8 bases that match TRBD1. Germline V gene data show CDR1 as SGHDT and CDR2 as YYEEEE. V trimming: 1 base; J trimming: 5 bases; junction bases outside the gene matches: 7. This CDR3 comprises 15 residues. CDR3 in DNA: TGTGCCAGCAGCTTGTACCAGGGGGCTTTGGAGACCCAGTACTTC. Translating gives CASSLYQGALETQYF.

The genes are TRBV4-1 and TRBJ1-1, with 11 bases matching TRBD1. V shed 1 base, J shed 2 bases, and the junction held 6 bases outside the gene matches. Germline assignment: CDR1 MGHRA and CDR2 YSYEKL. This CDR3 comprises 17 residues. The CDR3 DNA reads as TGCGCCAGCAGCCAAGGGGACAGGGGGTCGGGAAACACTGAAGCTTTCTTT. Amino acids: CASSQGDRGSGNTEAFF.

V and J are TRBV4-1 and TRBJ1-1; 8 nucleotides line up with TRBD1. Losses at the gene ends were 1 base for V and 6 bases for J; bases not matched to a gene: 4. Germline lookup yields CDR1 MGHRA and CDR2 YSYEKL. The CDR3 length is 14 residues. CDR3 amino acids: CASSQVQGAPEAFF. The CDR3 bases are TGCGCCAGCAGCCAAGTGCAGGGGGCCCCTGAAGCTTTCTTT.

V gene TRBV2 combines with J gene TRBJ1-6; D perhaps matches TRBD1 (5 bases). Germline assignment: CDR1 SNHLY and CDR2 FYNNEI. The CDR3 runs 16 residues. The V gene lost 1 base and the J gene lost 13 bases, with 20 bases spanning the gap. CDR3 in amino acids: CASSEEWRVGEGPLHF. The CDR3 region has the DNA TGTGCCAGCAGTGAAGAGTGGAGGGTTGGGGAGGGGCCCCTCCACTTT.